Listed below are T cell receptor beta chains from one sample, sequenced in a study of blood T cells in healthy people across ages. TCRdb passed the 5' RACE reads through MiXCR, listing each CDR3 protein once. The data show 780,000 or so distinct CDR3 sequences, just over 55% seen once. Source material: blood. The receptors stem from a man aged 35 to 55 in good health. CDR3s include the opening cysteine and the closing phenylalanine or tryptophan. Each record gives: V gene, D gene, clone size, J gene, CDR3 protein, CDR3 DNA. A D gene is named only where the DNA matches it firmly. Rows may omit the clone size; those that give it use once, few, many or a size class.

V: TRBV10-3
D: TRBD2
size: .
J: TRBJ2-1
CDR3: CAIRRTSGTRSSYNEQFF
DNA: TGTGCCATCAGAAGGACTAGCGGAACGAGGAGCTCCTACAATGAGCAGTTCTTC

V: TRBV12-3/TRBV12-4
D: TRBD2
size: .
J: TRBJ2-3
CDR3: CACSLDGAGATDTQYF
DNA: TGTGCCTGCAGTTTAGATGGAGCGGGAGCCACAGATACGCAGTATTTT

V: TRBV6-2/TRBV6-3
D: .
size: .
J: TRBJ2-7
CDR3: CASIDGGLYYNEQYF
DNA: TGTGCCAGCATCGACGGGGGGCTCTACTACAATGAGCAGTACTTC

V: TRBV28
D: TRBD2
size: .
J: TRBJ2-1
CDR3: CASSLLAGPHEQFF
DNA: TGTGCCAGCAGCCTACTAGCGGGGCCCCATGAGCAGTTCTTC

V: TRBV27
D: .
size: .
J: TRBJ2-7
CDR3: CARRQDSSYEQYF
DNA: TGTGCCCGCAGACAGGACAGTAGCTACGAGCAGTACTTC

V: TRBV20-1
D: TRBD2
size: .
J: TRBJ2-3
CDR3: CSARISSGSGNTQYF
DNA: TGCAGTGCTAGGATCTCCAGCGGGAGTGGAAATACGCAGTATTTT

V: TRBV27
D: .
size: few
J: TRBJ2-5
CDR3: CASSLYKKETQYF
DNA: TGTGCCAGCAGTTTATATAAGAAAGAGACCCAGTACTTC

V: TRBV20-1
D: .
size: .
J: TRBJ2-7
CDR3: CSARDGALHPYEQYF
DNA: TGCAGTGCTAGAGATGGGGCGTTACACCCCTACGAGCAGTACTTC

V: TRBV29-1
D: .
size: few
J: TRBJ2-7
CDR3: CSVGGPSAQYF
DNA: TGCAGCGTTGGGGGTCCCTCGGCGCAGTACTTC

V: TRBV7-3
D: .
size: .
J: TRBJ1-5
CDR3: CASSRGGQGQPQHF
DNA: TGTGCCAGCAGCCGAGGGGGGCAGGGTCAGCCCCAGCATTTT

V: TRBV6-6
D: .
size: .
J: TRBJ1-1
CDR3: CASSKAEMNTEAFF
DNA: TGTGCCAGCAGTAAGGCAGAGATGAACACTGAAGCTTTCTTT

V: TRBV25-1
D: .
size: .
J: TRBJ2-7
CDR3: CASSVQKGDGPTYF
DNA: TGTGCCAGCAGTGTACAGAAGGGCGACGGCCCGACGTACTTC

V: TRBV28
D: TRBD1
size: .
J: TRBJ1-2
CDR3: CASSSPGQLLYGYTF
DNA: TGTGCCAGCAGTTCGCCGGGACAGCTACTCTATGGCTACACCTTC

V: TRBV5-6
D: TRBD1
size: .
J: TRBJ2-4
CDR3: CASSPTGVVKNIQYF
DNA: TGTGCCAGCAGCCCCACAGGGGTCGTCAAAAACATTCAGTACTTC

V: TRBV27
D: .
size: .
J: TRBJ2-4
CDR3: CASSFQGLKNIQYF
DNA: TGTGCCAGCAGTTTCCAGGGTCTGAAAAACATTCAGTACTTC

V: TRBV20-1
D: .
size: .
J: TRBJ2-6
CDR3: CSARDITGNGANVLTF
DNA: TGCAGTGCTAGAGATATCACAGGGAACGGGGCCAACGTCCTGACTTTC

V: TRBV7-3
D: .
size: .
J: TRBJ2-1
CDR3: CASSLILLASDEQFF
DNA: TGTGCCAGCAGCTTAATCTTGCTAGCTTCAGATGAGCAGTTCTTC

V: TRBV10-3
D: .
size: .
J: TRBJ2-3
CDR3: CATLSVGTDTQYF
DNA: TGTGCCACCCTATCGGTTGGCACAGATACGCAGTATTTT

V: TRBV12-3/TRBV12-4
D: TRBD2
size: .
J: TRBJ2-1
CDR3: CASRQTSGAYNEQFF
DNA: TGTGCCAGCAGACAGACTAGCGGGGCCTACAATGAGCAGTTCTTC

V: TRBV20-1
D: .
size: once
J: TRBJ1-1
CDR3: CSAKKQVLNTEAFF
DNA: TGCAGTGCTAAAAAACAGGTACTGAACACTGAAGCTTTCTTT

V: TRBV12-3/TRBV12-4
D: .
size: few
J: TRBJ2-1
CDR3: CASSLDEQFF
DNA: TGTGCCAGCAGTTTGGATGAGCAGTTCTTC

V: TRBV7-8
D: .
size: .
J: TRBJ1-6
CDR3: CASSLALSMGVNSPLHF
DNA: TGTGCCAGCAGCTTAGCCCTGTCGATGGGGGTCAATTCACCCCTCCACTTT

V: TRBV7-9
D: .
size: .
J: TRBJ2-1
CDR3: CASRPRPTEGEQFF
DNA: TGTGCCAGCAGACCTAGACCAACGGAAGGTGAGCAGTTCTTC

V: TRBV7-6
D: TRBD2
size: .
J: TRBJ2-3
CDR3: CASSLRDGGLITDTQYF
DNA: TGTGCCAGCAGCTTAAGGGATGGGGGACTAATCACAGATACGCAGTATTTT

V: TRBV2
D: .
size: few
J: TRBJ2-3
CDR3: CASSEAQITDTQYF
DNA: TGTGCCAGCAGTGAAGCGCAGATCACAGATACGCAGTATTTT